The rows below give T cell receptor beta chains drawn from one sample of a study of T-cell memory formation after mild COVID-19. One entry per CDR3 protein, called by TCRdb with MiXCR from the 5' RACE reads. In the table there are 90,000 to 120,000 distinct CDR3 sequences, 18% of which are singletons. The sample comprised PBMCs or a T cell subset sorted from them (not recorded which). The receptors were sampled from a man younger than 35 who had mild COVID-19 (a few samples of this study predate the infection). Cell type and time point are not known. CDR3s include the opening cysteine and the closing phenylalanine or tryptophan. The D gene is left open where the match is weak. Some rows mark clone size as missing; the rest say once, few, many or name a class of expanded clone.

clone_size j_call v_call d_call cdr3_nt cdr3_aa
few TRBJ2-5 TRBV4-1 . TGCGCCAGCAGCCAAGATTGGGGGCGTGGAGAGACCCAGTACTTC CASSQDWGRGETQYF
. TRBJ2-7 TRBV20-1 TRBD1 TGCAGTGCTAGGCAATGGGACAGGGCCTACGAGCAGTACTTC CSARQWDRAYEQYF
. TRBJ2-3 TRBV12-3/TRBV12-4 . TGTGCCAGCAGTTTAGGGGGGCCTGCGGATACGCAGTATTTT CASSLGGPADTQYF
few TRBJ1-6 TRBV18 TRBD1 TGTGCCAGCTCACCATGGGGACCGGGACAGGGAACTTCACCCCTCCACTTT CASSPWGPGQGTSPLHF
. TRBJ2-2 TRBV12-3/TRBV12-4 TRBD2 TGTGCCAGCAGTTACCGACTAGCGGGCACCGGGGAGCTGTTTTTT CASSYRLAGTGELFF
. TRBJ2-1 TRBV3-1 . TGTGCCAGCAGCCAAGATTCTGCAAGCTCCTACAATGAGCAGTTCTTC CASSQDSASSYNEQFF
once TRBJ2-1 TRBV20-1 . TGCAGTGCCCCGGACAGAAGAGCCTTAAACAATGAGCAGTTCTTC CSAPDRRALNNEQFF
. TRBJ1-2 TRBV9 . TGTGCCAGCAGCCCACCCTTCTATGGCTACACCTTC CASSPPFYGYTF
. TRBJ1-1 TRBV7-9 . TGTGCCAGCAGCGCAAGAGCGGGGACCGCTGAAGCTTTCTTT CASSARAGTAEAFF
. TRBJ2-3 TRBV20-1 . TGCAGTGCCCGAACGGACCTTATCCTCACAGATACGCAGTATTTT CSARTDLILTDTQYF
. TRBJ1-3 TRBV7-7 . TGTGCTAGCAGCCCCTCGGACGGAAACACCATATATTTT CASSPSDGNTIYF
few TRBJ2-5 TRBV4-3 . TGCGCCAGCAGCCAAGATCGCGGCAGGGGCGAGACCCAGTACTTC CASSQDRGRGETQYF
few TRBJ2-3 TRBV7-3 TRBD2 TGTGCCAGCAGCTTCCGGACTAGCGGGGTCACAGATACGCAGTATTTT CASSFRTSGVTDTQYF
. TRBJ2-7 TRBV7-9 . TGTGCCAGCAGCTTAGTAAATCGCGAGCAGTACTTC CASSLVNREQYF
. TRBJ2-3 TRBV5-1 . TGCGCCAGCAGCTTAGGGGAGAGCACAGATACGCAGTATTTT CASSLGESTDTQYF
many TRBJ1-4 TRBV30 . TGTGCCTGGAGTGTCCAGGGGTCGGGTGAAAAACTGTTTTTT CAWSVQGSGEKLFF
. TRBJ2-5 TRBV4-1 TRBD2 TGCGCCAGCAGACCGGGCGGGGGAAAAGAGACCCAGTACTTC CASRPGGGKETQYF
few TRBJ1-1 TRBV7-8 . TGTGCCAGCAGCGCACCCCCGAACACTGAAGCTTTCTTT CASSAPPNTEAFF
. TRBJ1-1 TRBV29-1 . TGCAGCGTGAGCCCCGGATCTGAGGTCACTGAAGCTTTCTTT CSVSPGSEVTEAFF
. TRBJ1-1 TRBV14 TRBD1 TGTGCCAGCAGCCACCTCCGGGGACAGGGGAGCACTGAAGCTTTCTTT CASSHLRGQGSTEAFF
. TRBJ1-1 TRBV5-6 . TGTGCCAGCAGCTCCATTCCCGGCGCTGAAGCTTTCTTT CASSSIPGAEAFF
few TRBJ2-7 TRBV2 . TGTGCCAGCAGTCAAGGGAGGAGCCGATTCTCCTACGAGCAGTACTTC CASSQGRSRFSYEQYF
. TRBJ1-2 TRBV29-1 . TGCAGCGTTGGCCAGGGATATGGCTACACCTTC CSVGQGYGYTF
many TRBJ2-1 TRBV7-2 . TGTGCCAGCAGCTCTCCCCGGGGCTCCTACAATGAGCAGTTCTTC CASSSPRGSYNEQFF
. TRBJ2-1 TRBV2 . TGTGCCAGCAGGTTAAGGGGGGGCCCCTACAATGAGCAGTTCTTC CASRLRGGPYNEQFF
few TRBJ2-2 TRBV6-5 TRBD2 TGTGCCAGCAGTTACCTAGCGGGGGGTTCAGGCACCGGGGAGCTGTTTTTT CASSYLAGGSGTGELFF
few TRBJ1-1 TRBV2 TRBD1 TGTGCCAGCAGGGGACAGGAATCCACTGAAGCTTTCTTT CASRGQESTEAFF
. TRBJ1-2 TRBV20-1 TRBD1 TGCAGTGCTAGCGAAGGGACAGGTGGGGTTAACGGCTACACCTTC CSASEGTGGVNGYTF
many TRBJ2-3 TRBV7-9 . TGTGCCAGCAGCTTATTCCGGACACCTAGCACAGATACGCAGTATTTT CASSLFRTPSTDTQYF
. TRBJ2-3 TRBV4-1 TRBD1 TGCGCCAGCAGCCAGGGACAGTCAAGGTACGCAGATACGCAGTATTTT CASSQGQSRYADTQYF
few TRBJ2-4 TRBV12-3/TRBV12-4 . TGTGCCAGCACCTCTAGCAACCTAGCCAAAAACATTCAGTACTTC CASTSSNLAKNIQYF
many TRBJ1-5 TRBV25-1 . TGTGCCAGCAGTGAAACAGCCAGTCTTAGCAATCAGCCCCAGCATTTT CASSETASLSNQPQHF
few TRBJ1-1 TRBV5-1 . TGCGCCAGCAGCTTGGGATTTGGGGACGGAGTTGAAGCTTTCTTT CASSLGFGDGVEAFF
many TRBJ2-1 TRBV20-1 TRBD2 TGCAGTGCTAGAGGACTAGCGGGGGACTCCTACAATGAGCAGTTCTTC CSARGLAGDSYNEQFF
many TRBJ2-3 TRBV20-1 . TGCAGTGCCACGTCCAGCGATACGCAGTATTTT CSATSSDTQYF
. TRBJ2-3 TRBV19 . TGTGCCACGGGGTTAGATACGCAGTATTTT CATGLDTQYF
. TRBJ1-1 TRBV10-1 . TGCGCCAGCAGTGGACAGAGGTACACTGAAGCTTTCTTT CASSGQRYTEAFF
. TRBJ2-3 TRBV2 TRBD2 TGTGCCAGCAGTCGTCCTTGGGCGGGGGGGAAATCAGATACGCAGTATTTT CASSRPWAGGKSDTQYF
few TRBJ2-5 TRBV12-3/TRBV12-4 . TGTGCCAGCAGTACCGGGCCCAAGCATCGGGAGACCCAGTACTTC CASSTGPKHRETQYF
few TRBJ1-1 TRBV10-3 . TGTGCCATCAGGGCCTCCGGGATGGGGAACACTGAAGCTTTCTTT CAIRASGMGNTEAFF
. TRBJ2-1 TRBV12-3/TRBV12-4 TRBD2 TGTGCCAGCAGTCCCCGTCTAGCGGGGGGCGCTCGGCAGTTCTTC CASSPRLAGGARQFF
few TRBJ2-3 TRBV7-3 TRBD1 TGTGCCAGCAGCTTATCCGGGACAGGGGTCACAGATACGCAGTATTTT CASSLSGTGVTDTQYF
few TRBJ1-5 TRBV18 . TGTGCCAGCTCCACCGCTGGACACCACAATCAGCCCCAGCATTTT CASSTAGHHNQPQHF
. TRBJ1-5 TRBV4-3 . TGCGCCAGCAGCCAAGATCTGAGATATAGCAATCAGCCCCAGCATTTT CASSQDLRYSNQPQHF
. TRBJ2-5 TRBV20-1 . TGCAGTGCTAGAGATGAGGGTACCCAGTACTTC CSARDEGTQYF
few TRBJ2-1 TRBV7-9 . TGTGCCAGCAGCTTTGGGACAACGGGCAATGAGCAGTTCTTC CASSFGTTGNEQFF
. TRBJ1-1 TRBV9 . TGTGCCAGCAGCGTAGCCATCCTAGACAGCGACACTGAAGCTTTCTTT CASSVAILDSDTEAFF
medium-sized TRBJ2-1 TRBV6-2/TRBV6-3 TRBD1 TGTGCCAGCAGTCCCCTCCGGGACAGGGTGGACAATGAGCAGTTCTTC CASSPLRDRVDNEQFF
. TRBJ1-2 TRBV7-9 . TGTGCCAGCAGCTTAGATGCGGTCTATGGCTACACCTTC CASSLDAVYGYTF
few TRBJ2-5 TRBV7-2 . TGTGCCAGCAGCTTACTAGAGCGATGGGGGACCCAGTACTTC CASSLLERWGTQYF
. TRBJ2-5 TRBV20-1 . TGCAGTGCTCAGAGGTCGGGAGAGACCCAGTACTTC CSAQRSGETQYF
. TRBJ2-5 TRBV6-5 TRBD2 TGTGCCAGCAGTTACTCGGGCCTAGCGGGGGGACGGGAGACCCAGTACTTC CASSYSGLAGGRETQYF